One and the same sample provided the 14 T cell receptor beta chains below, sequenced in a study of blood T cell repertoires in COVID-19. Assay: immunoSEQ multiplex PCR; the TCRdb copy retains only in-frame clones and omits some. The sample has tens of thousands of clones, 70% to 85% seen once. The sequenced sample was peripheral blood. These receptors were collected from a man between 60 and 75 years old with acute or convalescent COVID-19.

The chain carries TRBV6-5 and TRBJ1-6, with TRBD1 matching over 9 bases. The length of the CDR3 is 15 residues. Germline V gives CDR1 MNHEY, CDR2 SVGAGI. V was clipped by 5 bases and J by 9 bases; unmatched bases: 8. CDR3 sequence reads: CASSKPGQGRSPLHF. The CDR3 DNA follows: TGTGCCAGCAGTAAACCGGGACAGGGACGTTCACCCCTCCACTTT.

The J gene is TRBJ1-4, the V gene TRBV28; 8 nucleotides match TRBD1. J lost 10 bases, V lost 5 bases, and 18 bases had no gene match. This CDR3 is built from 17 residues. The germline CDR1 and CDR2 sequences are MDHEN and SYDVKM. In DNA form, the CDR3 reads TGTGCCAGCAGTCGGGGAGGACAGGGCTCCCCATATGGAAAACTGTTTTTT. Its translation is CASSRGGQGSPYGKLFF.

This chain joins TRBV9 and TRBJ2-2; TRBD2 aligns across 8 bases. This CDR3 region has 15 residues. Germline CDR1 and CDR2: SGDLS and YYNGEE. J lost 6 bases, V lost 2 bases, and 6 bases had no gene match. Written as DNA, the CDR3 is TGTGCCAGCAGCGTCAGCGGGAGCTCACCCGGGGAGCTGTTTTTT. Translating it yields CASSVSGSSPGELFF. The full variable domain, with the rest looked up from reference TRBV9 and TRBJ2-2, is DSGVTQTPKHLITATGQRVTLRCSPRSGDLSVYWYQQSLDQGLQFLIQYYNGEERAKGNILERFSAQQFPDLHSELNLSSLELGDSALYFCASSVSGSSPGELFFGEGSRLTVL.

The V and J genes are TRBV6-5 and TRBJ1-2; unclear D gene. Trimming removed 3 bases at V and 1 base at J, with 9 bases between. CDR1 is MNHEY, CDR2 SVGAGI, per germline. The CDR3 covers 14 residues. CDR3 protein: CASSYPGSNYGYTF. The CDR3 DNA is TGTGCCAGCAGTTATCCGGGAAGTAACTATGGCTACACCTTC.

The sample holds one count of this clone. CDR3 residues: CASSLRLRDGTQYF. In nucleotides, the CDR3 is TGTGCCAGCAGCTTAAGACTGCGCGACGGGACCCAGTACTTC. The chain recombines TRBV7-9 with TRBJ2-5; no reliable D call. Germline CDR1 reads SEHNR; CDR2 reads FQNEAQ (reference sequence). The CDR3 is 14 residues long. Trimming stripped 2 bases from V and 7 bases from J, with 14 bases between.

The chain uses TRBV28 and TRBJ2-1; 11 positions match TRBD2. Germline V gene lookup returns CDR1 MDHEN and CDR2 SYDVKM. This CDR3 has 14 residues. V dropped 8 bases and J dropped 4; count of bases not matched to a gene: 4. CDR3 sequence: CASFSGGAYNEQFF. The DNA for the CDR3 is TGTGCCAGCTTTAGCGGGGGGGCGTACAATGAGCAGTTCTTC.

The rearrangement joins TRBV5-1 to TRBJ2-1, with 7 bases fitting TRBD1. With V trimmed by 1 base and J by 7 bases, 5 bases remained unmatched. CDR1 is SGHRS, CDR2 YFSETQ, per germline. The CDR3 has 14 residues. CDR3 in DNA: TGCGCCAGCAGCTTGCGTGTCAGGGGGAATGAGCAGTTCTTC. It translates to CASSLRVRGNEQFF.

The chain employs TRBV28 and TRBJ2-7; 13 bases align to TRBD2. The CDR3 is 13 amino acids. V was pared by 9 bases and J by 3 bases, with 2 bases of the junction left unmatched. The germline CDR1 and CDR2 sequences are MDHEN and SYDVKM. The CDR3 nucleotides read TGTGCCAGTGGACTAGCGGGGGACTACGAGCAGTACGTC. Translation: CASGLAGDYEQYV.

This clone was picked up a small number of times. This chain uses TRBV5-4 with TRBJ1-1; possibly TRBD1 for D (5 bases). The V end lost 0 bases, the J end lost 0 bases, and 9 bases lay between the germline ends. The germline gives CDR1 SGHNT, CDR2 YYREEE (reference sequence). CDR3 length: 15 amino acids. The DNA of the CDR3 is TGTGCCAGCAGCTTGGCCAAGGGGCTGAACACTGAAGCTTTCTTT. Amino acid sequence: CASSLAKGLNTEAFF. The variable domain in full, with the rest retrieved from reference TRBV5-4 and TRBJ1-1, is ETGVTQSPTHLIKTRGQQVTLRCSSQSGHNTVSWYQQALGQGPQFIFQYYREEENGRGNFPPRFSGLQFPNYSSELNVNALELDDSALYLCASSLAKGLNTEAFFGQGTRLTVV.

The chain recombines TRBV2 with TRBJ1-1, with 7 bases that match TRBD1. Trimming removed 7 bases from V and 0 bases from J; junction bases left unmatched: 2. The CDR3 is 13 amino acids. The germline V gene encodes CDR1 SNHLY and CDR2 FYNNEI. CDR3 DNA: TGTGCCAGCAAGGGGGCCCTGAACACTGAAGCTTTCTTT. This gives the protein CASKGALNTEAFF.

The chain couples TRBV4-2 to TRBJ2-7; 8 nucleotides match TRBD2. V dropped 3 bases and J dropped 5; count of bases not matched to a gene: 9. The CDR3 contains 15 residues. Per germline, CDR1 LGHNA and CDR2 YNFKEQ. The CDR3 protein is CASSHLTGGVNEQYF. The CDR3 nucleotides read TGTGCCAGCAGCCACCTGACCGGGGGGGTAAACGAGCAGTACTTC.

As concerns this clone: The same CDR3 also results from other DNA sequences found in this sample. The gene calls are TRBV28 and TRBJ1-4; 10 bases fit TRBD1. This CDR3 is built from 15 residues. Germline V lookup: CDR1 MDHEN, CDR2 SYDVKM. With V trimmed by 6 bases and J by 5 bases, 6 bases remained unmatched. The CDR3 sequence is CASSPPGQGNEKLFF. The CDR3 coding sequence is TGTGCCAGCAGCCCACCGGGACAGGGGAATGAAAAACTGTTTTTT. Full variable domain (remainder filled in from reference TRBV28 and TRBJ1-4): DVKVTQSSRYLVKRTGEKVFLECVQDMDHENMFWYRQDPGLGLRLIYFSYDVKMKEKGDIPEGYSVSREKKERFSLILESASTNQTSMYLCASSPPGQGNEKLFFGSGTQLSVL.

The gene calls are TRBV6-5 and TRBJ1-1; the D gene is possibly TRBD1 (6 bases). Per the germline V gene, CDR1 is MNHEY and CDR2 is SVGAGI. The CDR3 runs to 16 residues. V was shortened by 2 bases and J by 1 base, with 14 bases between the two germline ends. The CDR3 here is CASSYDRGATNTEAFF. CDR3 DNA: TGTGCCAGCAGTTACGATCGGGGGGCAACGAACACTGAAGCTTTCTTT.

This rearrangement joins TRBV3-1 (or the pseudogene TRBV3-2) to TRBJ1-6; D unclear. Germline CDR1 and CDR2: LGHDT and YNNKEL (reference sequence). The V gene lost 0 bases and the J gene lost 8 bases, with 14 bases spanning the gap. The CDR3 length is 16 residues. The CDR3 sequence is CASSQDWSPGYSPLHF. DNA for the CDR3: TGTGCCAGCAGCCAAGACTGGAGCCCCGGGTATTCACCCCTCCACTTT.